Listed below are T cell receptor beta chains from one sample, sequenced in a study of technical replicates of blood from a handful of donors. Repertoires were generated with immunoSEQ multiplex PCR, while TCRdb's copy carries only in-frame clones and drops some. In the table there are 53,000 or so clones, more than 70% of which are singletons. The sample taken for sequencing was PBMCs. These receptors were obtained from a human donor in good health. Some clones in this sample may be carry-over from other donors' samples. CDR3s include the opening cysteine and the closing phenylalanine or tryptophan. Each record gives: clone size, V gene, D gene, J gene, CDR3 DNA, CDR3 protein. D genes are given only for firm matches. Not every row has a clone size; where given, it reads once, few, many or a size class.

once,TRBV29-1,.,TRBJ2-5,TGCAGCGTTGAATCGAACAGGCCAATAGAGACCCAGTACTTC,CSVESNRPIETQYF
.,TRBV29-1,.,TRBJ2-1,TGCAGCCTTCTAAGCTCCTACAATGAGCAGTTCTTC,CSLLSSYNEQFF
.,TRBV6-4,TRBD2,TRBJ2-1,TGTGCCAGCAGTGACTCAGCTAGCGGGGGGGTTCCTACTGAGCAGTTCTTC,CASSDSASGGVPTEQFF
few,TRBV7-6,.,TRBJ1-2,TGTGCCAGCACCCTGGGGCCCGGTTACTATGGCTACACCTTC,CASTLGPGYYGYTF
.,TRBV4-1,.,TRBJ1-1,TGCGCCAGCAGCCAAGAGGTGAACAACCCAATGCACACTGAAGCTTTCTTT,CASSQEVNNPMHTEAFF
.,TRBV5-1,TRBD1,TRBJ1-2,TGCGCCAGCAGCGTTCAGGGGGATGGCTACACCTTC,CASSVQGDGYTF
.,TRBV4-2,TRBD1,TRBJ2-7,TGTGCCAGCAGCACCCCAGGGGGCTTCTACGAGCAGTACTTC,CASSTPGGFYEQYF
.,TRBV4-1,.,TRBJ2-1,TGCGCCAGCAGCCAAGACAGGGGTACCTACAATGAGCAGTTCTTC,CASSQDRGTYNEQFF
.,TRBV7-9,.,TRBJ1-2,TGTGCCAGCAGCCGCGGGGAGGTGGGTGGCTACACCTTC,CASSRGEVGGYTF
.,TRBV4-3,.,TRBJ1-2,TGCGCCAGCAGCCAAGAAATAGTACGGGATGTGGGGGGCTACACCTTC,CASSQEIVRDVGGYTF
.,TRBV7-7,.,TRBJ2-2,TGTGCCAGCAGCTTAGGCGAGGCGAACACCGGGGAGCTGTTTTTT,CASSLGEANTGELFF
.,TRBV2,.,TRBJ2-7,TGTGCCAGCAGACCACAAGGGGGGGGGCCCTACGAGCAGTACTTC,CASRPQGGGPYEQYF
few,TRBV30,.,TRBJ1-1,TGTGCCTGGGACCCACAGAAGAACACTGAAGCTTTCTTT,CAWDPQKNTEAFF
.,TRBV30,TRBD1,TRBJ2-5,TGTGCCTGGAGTCGACAGGGATACCAAGAGACCCAGTACTTC,CAWSRQGYQETQYF
.,TRBV6-5,.,TRBJ1-1,TGTGCCAGCAGTCCGCGGAACACTGAAGCTTTCTTT,CASSPRNTEAFF
.,TRBV7-7,.,TRBJ2-2,TGTGCCAGCAGCGCTAGGCAGGGGCCCTGGGGCACCGGGGAGCTGTTTTTT,CASSARQGPWGTGELFF
.,TRBV5-1,.,TRBJ1-2,TGCGCCAGCAGCGCGGGGGCTAACTATGGCTACACCTTC,CASSAGANYGYTF
.,TRBV11-1,TRBD2,TRBJ2-7,TGTGCCAGCAGCCCTGGGACTAGCGGGGGATACGAGCAGTACTTC,CASSPGTSGGYEQYF
few,TRBV7-2,.,TRBJ2-5,TGTGCCAGCAGCTTAGTAGCGACTCGTTTGGAGACCCAGTACTTC,CASSLVATRLETQYF
few,TRBV11-1,.,TRBJ1-2,TGTGCCAGCAGCTTAGGTTTGGGGCGTCCGTCCCCTGACTATGGCTACACCTTC,CASSLGLGRPSPDYGYTF
.,TRBV4-1,TRBD1,TRBJ1-6,TGCGCCAGCAGCCAAGAAGGGACAGGGGGCTATTCACCCCTCCACTTT,CASSQEGTGGYSPLHF
.,TRBV7-2,TRBD2,TRBJ2-3,TGTGCCAGCAGCTTACAGGCGGGGGGCTTAACAGATACGCAGTATTTT,CASSLQAGGLTDTQYF
many,TRBV6-4,.,TRBJ1-5,TGTGCCAGCAGTAGCTATAGCAATCAGCCCCAGCATTTT,CASSSYSNQPQHF
.,TRBV27,.,TRBJ1-5,TGTGCCAGCAGGGGACTGAGCAATCAGCCCCAGCATTTT,CASRGLSNQPQHF
.,TRBV4-1,.,TRBJ2-5,TGCGCCAGCAGCCACCTAGGGTGGGGCGAGACCCAGTACTTC,CASSHLGWGETQYF
.,TRBV9,.,TRBJ2-7,TGTGCCAGCAGCGTAGGAGGTTCGGAACAGTACTTC,CASSVGGSEQYF
.,TRBV2,.,TRBJ2-7,TGTGCCAGCAGTCTCCGGGTAGGGGTCGAGCAGTACTTC,CASSLRVGVEQYF
.,TRBV7-2,.,TRBJ2-7,TGTGCCAGCAGCCTCGATCCCCAGGGTTCCTACGAGCAGTACTTC,CASSLDPQGSYEQYF
few,TRBV7-2,.,TRBJ1-1,TGTGCCAGCAGCCAGAGGGAGGGCACTGAAGCTTTCTTT,CASSQREGTEAFF
.,TRBV10-3,.,TRBJ2-3,TGTGCCATCAGTGAGCGGGAGTCGGATACGCAGTATTTT,CAISERESDTQYF
.,TRBV9,.,TRBJ2-7,TGTGCCAGCAGCGTAGTTCCAAACAGCCTCTACGAGCAGTACTTC,CASSVVPNSLYEQYF
.,TRBV10-3,.,TRBJ2-7,TGTGCCATCAGTGAGTCGTCTAGAGAGCAGTACTTC,CAISESSREQYF
once,TRBV9,.,TRBJ2-5,TGTGCCAGCAGCCCCCGACAGGCCCTCCGGGGTGAGACCCAGTACTTC,CASSPRQALRGETQYF
once,TRBV19,.,TRBJ2-7,TGTGCCACTGGGGACTGGGGGGCCTACGAGCAGTACTTC,CATGDWGAYEQYF
.,TRBV5-6,.,TRBJ1-2,TGTGCCAGCAGCCCGAGCACGGTTAACTATGGCTACACCTTC,CASSPSTVNYGYTF
.,TRBV27,TRBD2,TRBJ2-7,TGTGCCAGCAGTCGATTAGCGGGGGGGCCCTACGAGCAGTACTTC,CASSRLAGGPYEQYF